Sequencing of this T cell receptor (beta chain) was carried out in a study of T cell clonotyping in hematopoietic cell transplantation. The V end lost 5 bases, the J end lost 3 bases, and 14 bases lay between the germline ends. This CDR3 is built from 15 residues. Germline V gene data show CDR1 as KGHSH and CDR2 as LQKENI. Produced via immunoSEQ multiplex PCR; TCRdb's table is partial and in-frame only. Here the sample spans fewer than 70,000 clones, around 94% being singletons. The rearrangement joins TRBV18 to TRBJ1-5; a possible D gene is TRBD1 (5 bases). Material for sequencing was peripheral blood mononuclear cells. The sequence was obtained from a man in his fifties in good health. Some clones in this sample may be carry-over from other donors' samples. The CDR3 loop reads CASSSDSSDNQPQHF. The CDR3 DNA is TGTGCCAGCTCATCTGACAGTTCGGACAATCAGCCCCAGCATTTT.